This TCR beta chain was found in a study of T-cell reconstitution after alpha-beta-depleted transplantation in children. The CDR3 extends over 14 amino acids. Germline V CDR1 and CDR2: LNHNV, YYDKDF (reference sequence). Germline trimming cut 6 bases from V and 4 bases from J; bases unmatched to any gene: 6. A TCRbeta library incorporating unique molecular identifiers was prepared. TCRdb fed the PCR reads into MiXCR, producing one record per CDR3 protein. This table has some 500,000 distinct CDR3 sequences, approximately 16% appearing once. This sample comprised PBMCs from the stem cell graft donor, obtained from the stem cell graft. The chain combines TRBV15 with TRBJ1-1; TRBD1 aligns across 9 bases. This receptor was identified in a human donor who donated a stem cell graft to a child with acute lymphoblastic leukemia. This chain's CDR3 is CATRNRGHGTEAFF. The CDR3 bases are TGTGCCACCAGGAACAGGGGGCATGGCACTGAAGCTTTCTTT.